These T cell receptor beta chains were read from a single sample in a study of technical replicates of blood from a handful of donors. The repertoire was sequenced with immunoSEQ multiplex PCR; TCRdb's copy has only in-frame clones and lacks some. Here the sample spans some 77,000 clones, around 86% being singletons. Source material: PBMCs. The receptor set was obtained from a human donor in good health. Some clones in this sample may be carry-over from other donors' samples. Each CDR3 is given with its conserved first and last residue. The D gene is left open where the match is weak. Clone size is given for some rows only: seen once, a few or many times, or a class if the clone is expanded.

TRBJ2-7 - TRBV13 - CASRLEPYEQYF TGTGCCAGCAGGCTAGAACCCTACGAGCAGTACTTC
TRBJ2-7 TRBD2 TRBV5-4 - CASSDRGGEHEQYF TGTGCCAGCAGCGACCGGGGGGGCGAGCACGAGCAGTACTTC
TRBJ1-5 TRBD1 TRBV27 - CASSLDRVGQPQHF TGTGCCAGCAGTTTAGACAGGGTCGGGCAGCCCCAGCATTTT
TRBJ2-7 TRBD2 TRBV5-4 - CASSSLANEQYF TGTGCCAGCAGCTCACTAGCGAACGAGCAGTACTTC
TRBJ1-2 TRBD1 TRBV18 - CASSQGTGGTGYTF TGTGCCAGCTCACAAGGGACAGGGGGAACTGGCTACACCTTC
TRBJ1-2 TRBD1 TRBV5-1 - CASGNRGENYGYTF TGCGCCAGCGGAAACAGGGGGGAAAACTATGGCTACACCTTC
TRBJ1-6 - TRBV7-3 - CASSLGGVSPLHF TGTGCCAGCAGCTTAGGGGGCGTCTCACCCCTCCACTTT
TRBJ1-1 TRBD1 TRBV5-1 - CASSWRGQGGTEAFF TGCGCCAGCAGCTGGCGGGGACAGGGTGGGACTGAAGCTTTCTTT
TRBJ2-7 - TRBV5-1 - CASSGWNEQYF TGCGCCAGCTCCGGGTGGAACGAGCAGTACTTC
TRBJ1-1 - TRBV6-1 - CASSEVRQLNTEAFF TGTGCCAGCAGTGAAGTCCGGCAACTAAACACTGAAGCTTTCTTT
TRBJ2-5 - TRBV7-9 - CASSRDLGETQYF TGTGCCAGCAGCCGGGACTTAGGGGAGACCCAGTACTTC
TRBJ1-2 - TRBV15 once CATSTTDRRGYTF TGTGCCACCAGCACAACGGACAGACGGGGCTACACCTTC
TRBJ2-7 TRBD2 TRBV7-2 - CASSLSGGAWEYEQYF TGTGCCAGCAGCTTAAGCGGGGGGGCATGGGAATACGAGCAGTACTTC
TRBJ2-5 - TRBV5-1 - CASSFGSRETQYF TGCGCCAGCAGCTTCGGGTCGAGAGAGACCCAGTACTTC
TRBJ1-2 - TRBV7-9 - CASSLDRVNYGYTF TGTGCCAGCAGCTTAGACCGGGTGAACTATGGCTACACCTTC
TRBJ2-1 TRBD2 TRBV2 - CASSEGEGLYNEQFF TGTGCCAGCAGTGAAGGGGAGGGGTTGTACAATGAGCAGTTCTTC
TRBJ2-2 - TRBV2 - CASSERWTATGELFF TGTGCCAGCAGTGAACGGTGGACTGCCACCGGGGAGCTGTTTTTT
TRBJ2-7 TRBD2 TRBV29-1 - CSVETSGSTGEQYF TGCAGCGTTGAGACTAGCGGGAGTACGGGCGAGCAGTACTTC
TRBJ1-4 - TRBV7-2 - CASSRGDSARNEKLFF TGTGCCTCCTCACGGGGGGATTCGGCACGTAATGAAAAACTGTTTTTT
TRBJ1-6 TRBD1 TRBV30 - CAWTSRDRVSSPLHF TGTGCCTGGACCAGCCGGGACAGGGTTTCTTCACCCCTCCACTTT
TRBJ2-4 TRBD1 TRBV18 - CASSSTGGGRNIQYF TGTGCCAGCTCATCGACAGGGGGCGGGAGAAACATTCAGTACTTC
TRBJ1-3 - TRBV18 - CASSPPERSGNTIYF TGTGCCAGCTCACCACCGGAGCGATCTGGAAACACCATATATTTT